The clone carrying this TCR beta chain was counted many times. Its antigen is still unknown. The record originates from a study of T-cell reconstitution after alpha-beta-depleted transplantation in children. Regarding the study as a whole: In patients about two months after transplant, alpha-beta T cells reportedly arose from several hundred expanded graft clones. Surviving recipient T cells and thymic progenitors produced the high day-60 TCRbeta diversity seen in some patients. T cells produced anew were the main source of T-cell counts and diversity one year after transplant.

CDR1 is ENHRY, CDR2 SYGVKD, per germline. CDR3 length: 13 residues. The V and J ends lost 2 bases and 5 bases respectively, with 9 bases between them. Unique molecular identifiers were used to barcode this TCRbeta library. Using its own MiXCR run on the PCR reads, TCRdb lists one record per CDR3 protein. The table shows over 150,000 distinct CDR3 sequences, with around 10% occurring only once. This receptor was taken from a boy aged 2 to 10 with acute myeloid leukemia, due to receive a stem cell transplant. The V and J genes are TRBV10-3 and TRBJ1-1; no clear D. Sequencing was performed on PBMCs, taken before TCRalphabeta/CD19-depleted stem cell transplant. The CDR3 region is CAISELPRTEAFF. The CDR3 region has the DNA TGTGCCATCAGTGAGCTCCCGCGGACTGAAGCTTTCTTT.